Each of the 27 T cell receptor beta chains below was sequenced from the same sample in a study of monozygotic twins with inflammatory bowel disease. From its re-call of the 5' RACE reads, TCRdb lists each CDR3 protein once, without DNA. In all, the sample yields 210,000 or so distinct CDR3 sequences. Sequencing was carried out using blood. The receptors were sampled from a human donor with ulcerative colitis or Crohn's disease, or a healthy co-twin of an affected twin (not recorded which).

The J gene is TRBJ2-1, the V gene TRBV7-2. Germline assignment: CDR1 SGHTA and CDR2 FQGNSA. The CDR3 runs 12 residues. Here the CDR3 reads CASSLERNEQFF.

The chain joins TRBV10-3 to TRBJ2-2. The germline V gene encodes CDR1 ENHRY and CDR2 SYGVKD. The CDR3 length is 15 residues. The CDR3 loop is CAISDGPGVTGELFF.

The genes are TRBV2 and TRBJ1-2; TCRdb gives TRBD1 as the D gene, but with no DNA this cannot be confirmed. The CDR3 contains 16 residues. Germline-derived CDR1 and CDR2 are SNHLY and FYNNEI. The CDR3 loop is CASGDRASTTDYGYTF.

The V and J genes are TRBV7-9 and TRBJ2-5; the TRBD1 assignment by TCRdb is unverifiable without DNA. Germline CDR1 SEHNR, CDR2 FQNEAQ (reference sequence). This CDR3 region has 13 residues. The CDR3 protein is CASRRQQQETQYF. The full variable domain, with the rest looked up from reference TRBV7-9 and TRBJ2-5, is DTGVSQNPRHKITKRGQNVTFRCDPISEHNRLYWYRQTLGQGPEFLTYFQNEAQLEKSRLLSDRFSAERPKGSFSTLEIQRTEQGDSAMYLCASRRQQQETQYFGPGTRLLVL.

This chain connects TRBV4-1 to TRBJ1-5; as DNA is missing, the TRBD1 call by TCRdb cannot be tested. Germline lookup yields CDR1 MGHRA and CDR2 YSYEKL. This CDR3 contains 19 residues. The CDR3 reads CASSLQGEGPPKYNQPQHF.

The chain carries TRBV6-2 or TRBV6-3 and TRBJ2-5; TCRdb returns TRBD2, unconfirmable since there is no DNA. The germline V gene encodes CDR1 MNHEY and CDR2 SVGEGT. The CDR3 has 17 residues. The CDR3 loop reads CASSYRRAGGPQETQYF.

This sequence joins TRBV30 and TRBJ1-2; the D call from TCRdb, TRBD1, cannot be confirmed without DNA. This CDR3 contains 17 residues. Germline CDR1 GTSNPN, CDR2 SVGIG (reference sequence). The CDR3 region is CAWRLPDRDRGIYGYTF.

The chain uses TRBV7-2 and TRBJ2-2; without DNA, the TCRdb call of TRBD2 cannot be checked. This CDR3 has 16 residues. Germline values: CDR1 SGHTA, CDR2 FQGNSA. CDR3 loop: CASSLGRGGITGELFF.

This chain connects TRBV3-1 to TRBJ1-5. The CDR3 sequence is 15 residues long. Germline V gene lookup returns CDR1 LGHDT and CDR2 YNNKEL (reference sequence). The CDR3 reads CASSLRLRGNQPQHF.

The rearrangement joins TRBV5-4 to TRBJ2-1; TCRdb gives TRBD1 as the D gene, but with no DNA this cannot be confirmed. The V gene's germline CDR1 is SGHNT and CDR2 YYREEE (reference sequence). This CDR3 contains 14 residues. Here the CDR3 reads CASSQITGWDEQFF.

The chain is built from TRBV19 and TRBJ2-3. The CDR3 length is 17 residues. From germline, CDR1 is LNHDA and CDR2 SQIVND (reference sequence). CDR3 loop: CASSPYDMLQGTDTQYF.

The gene calls are TRBV13 and TRBJ2-3; absent DNA, TCRdb's TRBD1 call cannot be checked. The germline gives CDR1 PRHDT, CDR2 FYEKMQ (reference sequence). This CDR3 is built from 16 residues. The CDR3 here is CASTSRGWSLTDTQYF. Together with reference TRBV13 and TRBJ2-3, the CDR3 gives the full variable domain: AAGVIQSPRHLIKEKRETATLKCYPIPRHDTVYWYQQGPGQDPQFLISFYEKMQSDKGSIPDRFSAQQFSDYHSELNMSSLELGDSALYFCASTSRGWSLTDTQYFGPGTRLTVL.

The rearrangement joins TRBV2 to TRBJ2-1; TCRdb gives TRBD2 as the D gene, but with no DNA this cannot be confirmed. Germline values: CDR1 SNHLY, CDR2 FYNNEI. The CDR3 is 16 amino acids. Here the CDR3 reads CAIGDPGTSGYNEQFF.

CDR3 sequence: CASSQDPVVETQYF. This rearrangement joins TRBV4-1 to TRBJ2-5. From germline, CDR1 is MGHRA and CDR2 YSYEKL. The CDR3 is 14 amino acids.

V usage is TRBV12-3 or TRBV12-4 and J usage is TRBJ1-4; the TCRdb D gene call, TRBD1, has no DNA to confirm it. This CDR3 is 15 amino acids long. CDR3 loop: CASRTYRGANEKLFF.

The rearrangement links TRBV6-6 to TRBJ1-3. The germline CDR1 and CDR2 sequences are MNHNY and SVGAGI (reference sequence). This CDR3 contains 14 residues. The CDR3 loop reads CASSSLGSGNTIYF.

The chain carries TRBV7-9 and TRBJ2-7; the TCRdb call, TRBD1, lacks DNA for checking. The CDR3 has 15 amino acids. Looked up from germline, CDR1 is SEHNR and CDR2 is FQNEAQ (reference sequence). CDR3: CASSLGTENSYEQYF. Drawing the rest from reference TRBV7-9 and TRBJ2-7, the complete variable domain is DTGVSQNPRHKITKRGQNVTFRCDPISEHNRLYWYRQTLGQGPEFLTYFQNEAQLEKSRLLSDRFSAERPKGSFSTLEIQRTEQGDSAMYLCASSLGTENSYEQYFGPGTRLTVT.

The chain has TRBV20-1 and TRBJ2-3; without DNA, the TCRdb call of TRBD2 cannot be checked. CDR1 is DFQATT, CDR2 SNEGSKA, per germline (reference sequence). There are 20 residues in the CDR3. CDR3 loop: CSASSSSGGPKQPSTDTQYF.

V is TRBV20-1 and J is TRBJ2-2. This CDR3 comprises 15 residues. CDR1 and CDR2 (germline): DFQATT, SNEGSKA (reference sequence). CDR3 in amino acids: CSARDRRFSPGELFF.

The rearrangement joins TRBV6-5 to TRBJ2-7. The germline V gene encodes CDR1 MNHEY and CDR2 SVGAGI. There are 14 residues in the CDR3. The CDR3: CASSYSGRYYEQYF.

The rearrangement uses TRBV5-1 and TRBJ2-5; the TRBD2 assignment by TCRdb is unverifiable without DNA. Germline V lookup: CDR1 SGHRS, CDR2 YFSETQ. This CDR3 has 16 residues. CDR3 residues: CASSPSWTSGVETQYF.

The chain carries TRBV12-3 or TRBV12-4 and TRBJ1-1. The CDR3 spans 13 residues. The CDR3 loop is CASSLVRKYEAFF.

J is TRBJ1-6 and V is TRBV5-1. Per the germline V gene, CDR1 is SGHRS and CDR2 is YFSETQ. The CDR3 runs to 16 residues. The CDR3 reads CASSLAGGSYNSPLHF.

The chain recombines TRBV12-3 or TRBV12-4 with TRBJ1-1. There are 14 residues in the CDR3. The CDR3: CASSLWGTGGVAFF.

V gene TRBV7-8 combines with J gene TRBJ2-1; the D call of TRBD2 rests on TCRdb alone, since no DNA is present to check it. The CDR3 contains 15 residues. Germline V lookup: CDR1 SGHVS, CDR2 FQNEAQ. The CDR3 is CASSLWGSGSIEQFF.

The V and J genes are TRBV5-1 and TRBJ1-2; TCRdb names TRBD1, which stays unverified in the absence of DNA. This CDR3 is 14 amino acids long. Looked up from germline, CDR1 is SGHRS and CDR2 is YFSETQ. This chain's CDR3 is CASSLVGADYGYTF.

The chain employs TRBV12-3 or TRBV12-4 and TRBJ1-1; TCRdb gives TRBD1 as the D gene, but with no DNA this cannot be confirmed. The CDR3 has 12 residues. CDR3 protein: CASSWDRILAFF.